This TCR beta chain is from a study of blood T cell repertoires in COVID-19. About the research overall: Italy, Spain and the United States were the sources of the convalescent and acute COVID-19 samples. Nucleic acid was either cDNA or gDNA, and it came from T cells, B-cell-depleted T cells, or PBMCs.

Germline CDR1 reads SQVTM; CDR2 reads ANQGSEA. The CDR3 length is 14 residues. J gave up 0 bases and V 6 bases, and 2 bases lay outside the gene matches. Authors' processing steps: Reference gene primer amplification in the assay estimated nucleated cell counts. Profiled with immunoSEQ multiplex PCR; TCRdb holds only in-frame clones, not every one. V, J and clone size derive from that table, while D and trimming were established from the DNA sequence. The sample records 290,000 or so clones, around 84% being singletons. The source material was peripheral blood. The V and J genes are TRBV29-1 and TRBJ2-3; TRBD2 aligns across 11 bases. The origin of this receptor is a man in his sixties or seventies with acute or convalescent COVID-19. CDR3 amino acids: CSVRLAGSTDTQYF. CDR3 DNA sequence: TGCAGCGTCCGACTAGCGGGGAGCACAGATACGCAGTATTTT.